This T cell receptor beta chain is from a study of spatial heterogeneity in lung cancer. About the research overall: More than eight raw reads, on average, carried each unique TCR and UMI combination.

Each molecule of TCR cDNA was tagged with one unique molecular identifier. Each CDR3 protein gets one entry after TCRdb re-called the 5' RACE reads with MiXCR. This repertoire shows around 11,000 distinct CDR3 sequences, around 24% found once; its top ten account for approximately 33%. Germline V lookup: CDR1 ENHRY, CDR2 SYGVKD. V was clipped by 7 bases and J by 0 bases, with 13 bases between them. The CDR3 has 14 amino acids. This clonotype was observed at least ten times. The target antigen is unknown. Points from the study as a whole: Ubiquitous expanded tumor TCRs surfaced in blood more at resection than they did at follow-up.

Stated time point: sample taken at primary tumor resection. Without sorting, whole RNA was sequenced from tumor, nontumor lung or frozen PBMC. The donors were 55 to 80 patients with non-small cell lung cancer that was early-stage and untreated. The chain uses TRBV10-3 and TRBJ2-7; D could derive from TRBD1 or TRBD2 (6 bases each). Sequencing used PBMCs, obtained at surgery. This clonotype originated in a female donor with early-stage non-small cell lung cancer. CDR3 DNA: TGTGCCATCAACGGGGGACAAGCCTCCTACGAGCAGTACTTC. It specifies CAINGGQASYEQYF.